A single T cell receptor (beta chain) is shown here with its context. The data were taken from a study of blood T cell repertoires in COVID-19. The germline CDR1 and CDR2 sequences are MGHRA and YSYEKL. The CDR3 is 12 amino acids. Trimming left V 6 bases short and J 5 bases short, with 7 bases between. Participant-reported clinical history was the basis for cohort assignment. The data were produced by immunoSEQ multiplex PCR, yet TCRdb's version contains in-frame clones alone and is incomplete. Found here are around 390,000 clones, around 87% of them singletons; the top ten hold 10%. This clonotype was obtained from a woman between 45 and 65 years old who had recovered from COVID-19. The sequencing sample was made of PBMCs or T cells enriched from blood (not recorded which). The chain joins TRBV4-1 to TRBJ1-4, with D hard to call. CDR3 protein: CASSRINEKLFF. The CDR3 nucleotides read TGCGCCAGCAGTCGTATAAATGAAAAACTGTTTTTT.